The 2 T cell receptor beta chains below all came from one sample that was sequenced in a study of blood T cells in healthy people across ages. Combining a sample-barcoded 5' primer with a J-beta primer mix, a second PCR ran for about 7 to 11 cycles. TCRdb passed the 5' RACE reads through MiXCR, listing each CDR3 protein once. Of under 2 million distinct CDR3 sequences listed, about 35% are singletons. The sample taken for sequencing was blood. These TCRs come from a woman aged 30 to 39 in good health.

V is TRBV20-1 and J is TRBJ2-1; TRBD2 agrees at 9 bases. The CDR3 runs to 17 residues. J gave up 0 bases and V 2 bases, and 8 bases lay outside the gene matches. The V gene's germline CDR1 is DFQATT and CDR2 SNEGSKA (reference sequence). In DNA, the CDR3 is TGCAGTGCTAGATCGGCTAGCGGGACATACTCCTACAATGAGCAGTTCTTC. The encoded protein is CSARSASGTYSYNEQFF.

In its sample, this clonotype was seen many times. The CDR3 protein is CASSQEVSLGYEQYF. The CDR3 DNA is TGCGCCAGCAGCCAAGAGGTCAGCCTCGGGTACGAGCAGTACTTC. This rearrangement joins TRBV4-1 to TRBJ2-7, with unresolved D. Germline V gene lookup returns CDR1 MGHRA and CDR2 YSYEKL. The CDR3 totals 15 residues. V was shortened by 0 bases and J by 4 bases, with 13 bases between the two germline ends.